Shown below are 14 T cell receptor beta chains from a single sample sequenced in a study of blood T cell repertoires in COVID-19. TCRdb keeps only in-frame clones here, not all; method: immunoSEQ multiplex PCR. Among a few hundred thousand clones listed, roughly 85% were seen once. The sequenced material came from PBMCs or T cells enriched from blood (not recorded which). Receptors were obtained from a woman aged 25 to 39 who had recovered from COVID-19.

The V call is TRBV6-5, the J call TRBJ2-3; tentatively, D is TRBD2 (7 bases). V lost 6 bases and J lost 2, with 15 bases in between. The CDR3 sequence is 15 residues long. Germline V gives CDR1 MNHEY, CDR2 SVGAGI. For the CDR3, the DNA is TGTGCCAGCAGCCAAGGCGGGGGCCTCACAGATACGCAGTATTTT. Protein: CASSQGGGLTDTQYF.

The chain is built from TRBV4-2 and TRBJ1-6; TRBD1 matches at 8 bases. In germline, CDR1 is LGHNA, CDR2 YNFKEQ. The CDR3 is 17 amino acids. Trimming removed 4 bases from V and 10 bases from J; junction bases left unmatched: 15. CDR3: CASSRLGQGPLRSPLHF. The CDR3 coding sequence is TGTGCCAGCAGCCGATTAGGACAGGGACCGTTGAGGTCACCCCTCCACTTT.

This clone was seen many times. This chain uses TRBV7-6 with TRBJ2-1; 8 bases match TRBD2. V shed 5 bases and J 5 bases; nucleotides not matched to a gene: 14. Germline V CDR1 and CDR2: SGHVS, FNYEAQ. The length of the CDR3 is 17 residues. CDR3 loop: CASSLMFSGAPNNEQFF. The CDR3 coding sequence is TGTGCCAGCAGCCTCATGTTTAGCGGGGCGCCGAACAATGAGCAGTTCTTC.

The chain has TRBV12-3 or TRBV12-4 and TRBJ2-7, with 8 bases aligning to TRBD1. CDR3 length: 12 amino acids. The J segment lost 7 bases and the V segment lost 5 bases, leaving 4 bases of the junction unmatched. The CDR3 DNA sequence: TGTGCCAGCAGTAGACAGGGGTTGGAGCAGTACTTC. Translated: CASSRQGLEQYF.

The rearrangement uses TRBV5-1 and TRBJ2-2; 8 nucleotides line up with TRBD1. Trimming took 1 base from V and 5 from J; bases not matched to a gene: 7. The CDR3 runs to 16 residues. Per germline, CDR1 SGHRS and CDR2 YFSETQ. Here the CDR3 reads CASSLFGQGGTGELFF. CDR3 DNA: TGCGCCAGCAGCTTGTTCGGACAGGGAGGAACCGGGGAGCTGTTTTTT. The whole variable domain, remainder taken from reference TRBV5-1 and TRBJ2-2, is KAGVTQTPRYLIKTRGQQVTLSCSPISGHRSVSWYQQTPGQGLQFLFEYFSETQRNKGNFPGRFSGRQFSNSRSEMNVSTLELGDSALYLCASSLFGQGGTGELFFGEGSRLTVL.

V and J are TRBV7-9 and TRBJ1-1; 7 bases match TRBD1. Germline lookup yields CDR1 SEHNR and CDR2 FQNEAQ (reference sequence). V dropped 5 bases and J dropped 1; count of bases not matched to a gene: 1. The length of the CDR3 is 13 residues. The CDR3 nucleotides read TGTGCCAGCAGCGCAGGGGGGAACACTGAAGCTTTCTTT. It encodes CASSAGGNTEAFF.

The chain uses TRBV30 and TRBJ2-1; D possibly corresponds to TRBD2 (5 bases). This CDR3 is 13 amino acids long. Trimming took off 7 bases at V and 4 bases at J, with 14 bases between the two ends. Germline V gives CDR1 GTSNPN, CDR2 SVGIG (reference sequence). In DNA form, the CDR3 reads TGTGCCTCGAACCGGGGTTCATACAATGAGCAGTTCTTC. It is translated as CASNRGSYNEQFF.

The chain combines TRBV19 with TRBJ1-5, with TRBD1 identical over 10 bases. Germline V lookup: CDR1 LNHDA, CDR2 SQIVND (reference sequence). The CDR3 is 18 residues long. V shed 3 bases, J shed 1 base, and the junction held 9 bases outside the gene matches. This CDR3 is CASSMQTGQGMSNQPQHF. The CDR3, as DNA: TGTGCCAGTAGTATGCAGACGGGACAGGGGATGAGCAATCAGCCCCAGCATTTT.

CDR3 DNA: TGTGCCAGCAGCTTTAGCCCCTTGGCGGGTGAGCAGTTCTTC. It codes for CASSFSPLAGEQFF. The chain links TRBV7-9 to TRBJ2-1, with a weak D call TRBD2 (5 bases). The CDR3 totals 14 residues. CDR1 is SEHNR and CDR2 is FQNEAQ in the germline V gene (reference sequence). Deletions cut 3 bases from V and 9 bases from J, with 15 bases between.

The CDR3 spells CASSWGTSGNTGELFF. CDR3 DNA: TGTGCCAGCAGCTGGGGGACTAGCGGGAACACCGGGGAGCTGTTTTTT. This sequence joins TRBV3-1 (or the pseudogene TRBV3-2) and TRBJ2-2; 11 bases fit TRBD2. The CDR3 is 16 amino acids. V shed 5 bases, J shed 1 base, and the junction held 3 bases outside the gene matches. Germline V gene sequence: CDR1 LGHDT, CDR2 YNNKEL (reference sequence).

The chain is built from TRBV18 and TRBJ2-5; D gene ambiguous. Looked up from germline, CDR1 is KGHSH and CDR2 is LQKENI. The germline V and J ends were trimmed by 3 bases and 5 bases, with 10 bases remaining between them. The CDR3 is made up of 13 amino acids. CDR3 bases: TGTGCCAGCTCACCGGTGGGCCGGGAGACCCAGTACTTC. This encodes CASSPVGRETQYF.

The chain couples TRBV25-1 to TRBJ1-1; 8 bases match TRBD1. Trimming took 6 bases from V and 3 from J; bases not matched to a gene: 12. The germline gives CDR1 MGHDK, CDR2 SYGVNS. The CDR3 runs 16 residues. CDR3: CASSSGQGGHHTEAFF. CDR3 sequence (DNA): TGTGCCAGCAGCTCTGGACAGGGAGGGCATCACACTGAAGCTTTCTTT. The variable domain in full, completed from reference TRBV25-1 and TRBJ1-1, reads EADIYQTPRYLVIGTGKKITLECSQTMGHDKMYWYQQDPGMELHLIHYSYGVNSTEKGDLSSESTVSRIRTEHFPLTLESARPSHTSQYLCASSSGQGGHHTEAFFGQGTRLTVV.

The chain uses TRBV30 and TRBJ1-5, with 8 nucleotides matching TRBD1. The CDR3 length is 14 residues. Germline trimming cut 2 bases from V and 7 bases from J; bases unmatched to any gene: 7. Germline V gene lookup returns CDR1 GTSNPN and CDR2 SVGIG (reference sequence). The CDR3 loop reads CAWSRQGLGQPQHF. DNA for the CDR3: TGTGCCTGGAGTAGACAGGGGTTGGGGCAGCCCCAGCATTTT.

This chain links TRBV3-1 (or the pseudogene TRBV3-2) with TRBJ2-1; D not resolved. CDR1 is LGHDT and CDR2 is YNNKEL in the germline V gene (reference sequence). The CDR3 is 15 amino acids. With 4 bases removed from V and 0 bases from J, the gap between germline ends came to 10 bases. The CDR3 nucleotides read TGTGCCAGCAGCCCCTTTACGAGCTCCTACAATGAGCAGTTCTTC. Its protein product is CASSPFTSSYNEQFF.